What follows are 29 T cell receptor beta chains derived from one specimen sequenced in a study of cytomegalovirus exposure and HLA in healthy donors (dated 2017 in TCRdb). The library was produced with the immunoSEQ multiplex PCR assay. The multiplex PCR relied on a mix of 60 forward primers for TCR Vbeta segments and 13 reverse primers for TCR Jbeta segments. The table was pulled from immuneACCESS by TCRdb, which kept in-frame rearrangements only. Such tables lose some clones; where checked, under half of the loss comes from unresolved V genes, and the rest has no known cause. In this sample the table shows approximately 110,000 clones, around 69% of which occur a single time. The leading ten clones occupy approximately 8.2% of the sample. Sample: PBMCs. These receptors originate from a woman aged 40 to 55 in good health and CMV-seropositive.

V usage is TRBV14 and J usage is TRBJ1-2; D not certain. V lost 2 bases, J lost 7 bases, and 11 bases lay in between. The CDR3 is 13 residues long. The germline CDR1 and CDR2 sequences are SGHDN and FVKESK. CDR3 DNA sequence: TGTGCCAGCAGCCAAATATCGTTTAGTGGCTACACCTTC. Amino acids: CASSQISFSGYTF.

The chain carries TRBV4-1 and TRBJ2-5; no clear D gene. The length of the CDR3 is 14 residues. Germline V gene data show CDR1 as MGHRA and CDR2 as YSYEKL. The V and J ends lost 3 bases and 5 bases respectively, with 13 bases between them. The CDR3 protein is CASSHQDTFETQYF. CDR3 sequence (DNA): TGCGCCAGCAGCCATCAAGACACCTTTGAGACCCAGTACTTC.

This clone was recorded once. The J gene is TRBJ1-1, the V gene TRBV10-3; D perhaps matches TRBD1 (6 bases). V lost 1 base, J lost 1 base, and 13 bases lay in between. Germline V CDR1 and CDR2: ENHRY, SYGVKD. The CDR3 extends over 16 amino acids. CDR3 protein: CAISEFTLGQNTEAFF. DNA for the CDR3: TGTGCCATCAGTGAGTTTACCTTGGGACAGAACACTGAAGCTTTCTTT.

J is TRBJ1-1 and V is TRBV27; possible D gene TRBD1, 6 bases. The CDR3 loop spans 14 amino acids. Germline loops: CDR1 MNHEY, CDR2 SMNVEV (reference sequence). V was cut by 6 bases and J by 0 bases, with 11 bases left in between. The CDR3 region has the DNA TGTGCCAGCAGCCACACAGGGATGAACACTGAAGCTTTCTTT. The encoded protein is CASSHTGMNTEAFF.

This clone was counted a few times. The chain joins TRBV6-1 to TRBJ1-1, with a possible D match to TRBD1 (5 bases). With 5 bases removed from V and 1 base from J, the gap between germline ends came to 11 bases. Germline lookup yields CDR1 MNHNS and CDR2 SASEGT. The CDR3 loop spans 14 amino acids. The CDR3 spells CASSPDRTNTEAFF. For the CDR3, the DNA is TGTGCCAGCAGTCCCGACAGAACGAACACTGAAGCTTTCTTT.

The chain's CDR3 is CASSDGTGGRYEQYF. The CDR3, as DNA: TGTGCCAGCAGCGACGGGACAGGGGGTCGCTACGAGCAGTACTTC. J is TRBJ2-7 and V is TRBV5-4; 11 bases are a match to TRBD1. V shed 4 bases and J 3 bases; nucleotides not matched to a gene: 6. The CDR3 has 15 amino acids. Germline V gene sequence: CDR1 SGHNT, CDR2 YYREEE (reference sequence). The entire variable domain, with the rest obtained from reference TRBV5-4 and TRBJ2-7, is as follows: ETGVTQSPTHLIKTRGQQVTLRCSSQSGHNTVSWYQQALGQGPQFIFQYYREEENGRGNFPPRFSGLQFPNYSSELNVNALELDDSALYLCASSDGTGGRYEQYFGPGTRLTVT.

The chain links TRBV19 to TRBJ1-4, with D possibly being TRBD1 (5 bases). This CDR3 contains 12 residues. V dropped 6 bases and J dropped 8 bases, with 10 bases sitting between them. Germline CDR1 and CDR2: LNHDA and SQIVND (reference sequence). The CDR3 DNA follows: TGTGCCAGTAGACAGGCTGGGGAAAAACTGTTTTTT. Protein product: CASRQAGEKLFF.

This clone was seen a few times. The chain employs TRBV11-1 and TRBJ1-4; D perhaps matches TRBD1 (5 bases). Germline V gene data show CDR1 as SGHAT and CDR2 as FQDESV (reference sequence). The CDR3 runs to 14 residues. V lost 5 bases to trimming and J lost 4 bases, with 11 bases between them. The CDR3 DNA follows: TGTGCCAGCAGCCAGCGGGACGGTAATGAAAAACTGTTTTTT. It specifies CASSQRDGNEKLFF.

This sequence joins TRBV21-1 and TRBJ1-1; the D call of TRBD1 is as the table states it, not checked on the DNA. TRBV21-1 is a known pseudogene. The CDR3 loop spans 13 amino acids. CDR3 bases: TGTGCCCGGACAGAGAGGGAGAACACTGAAGCTTTCTTT. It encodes CARTERENTEAFF.

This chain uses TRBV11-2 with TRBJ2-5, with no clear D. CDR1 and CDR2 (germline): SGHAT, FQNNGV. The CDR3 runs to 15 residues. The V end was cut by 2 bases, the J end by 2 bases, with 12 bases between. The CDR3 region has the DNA TGTGCCAGCAGCTTATTATTGGCCAATCAAGAGACCCAGTACTTC. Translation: CASSLLLANQETQYF.

The DNA of the CDR3 is TGTGCCAGCAGTAAACAAGGGGGAGAAGCTTTCTTT. Encoded protein: CASSKQGGEAFF. V and J are TRBV27 and TRBJ1-1; TRBD1 is a possible D gene (6 bases). Germline assignment: CDR1 MNHEY and CDR2 SMNVEV (reference sequence). Deletions cut 5 bases from V and 8 bases from J, with 12 bases between. The CDR3 extends over 12 amino acids.

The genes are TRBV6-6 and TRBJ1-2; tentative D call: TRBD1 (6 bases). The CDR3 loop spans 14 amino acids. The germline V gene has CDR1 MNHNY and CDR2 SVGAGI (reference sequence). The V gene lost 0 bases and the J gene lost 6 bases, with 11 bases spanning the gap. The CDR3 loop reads CASSYSEGVNGYTF. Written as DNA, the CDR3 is TGTGCCAGCAGTTACTCCGAGGGGGTGAATGGCTACACCTTC.

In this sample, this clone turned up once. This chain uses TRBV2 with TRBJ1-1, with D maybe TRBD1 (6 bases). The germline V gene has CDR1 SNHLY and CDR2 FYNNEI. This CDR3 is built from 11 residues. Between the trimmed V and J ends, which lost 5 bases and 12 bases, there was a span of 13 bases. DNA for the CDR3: TGTGCCAGCAGTTCGGAGACAGGTCCTTTCTTT. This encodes CASSSETGPFF.

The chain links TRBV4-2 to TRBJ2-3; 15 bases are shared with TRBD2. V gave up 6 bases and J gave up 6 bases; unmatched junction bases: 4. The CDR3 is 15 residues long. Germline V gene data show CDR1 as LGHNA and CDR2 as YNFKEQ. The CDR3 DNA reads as TGTGCCAGCAGGAGCGGGACTAGCGGGGGGGATACGCAGTATTTT. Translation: CASRSGTSGGDTQYF.

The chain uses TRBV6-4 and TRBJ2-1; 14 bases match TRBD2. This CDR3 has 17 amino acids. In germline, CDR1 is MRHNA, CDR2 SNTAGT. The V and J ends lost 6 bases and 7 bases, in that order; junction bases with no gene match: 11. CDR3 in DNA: TGTGCCAGCAGCGCTAGGACTAGCGGGGGGCCCCGTAATGAGCAGTTCTTC. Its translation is CASSARTSGGPRNEQFF.

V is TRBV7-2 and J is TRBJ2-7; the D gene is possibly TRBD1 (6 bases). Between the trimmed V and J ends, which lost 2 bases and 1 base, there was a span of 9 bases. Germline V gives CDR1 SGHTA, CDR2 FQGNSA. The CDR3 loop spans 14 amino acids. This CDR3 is CASSLNRVSYEQYF. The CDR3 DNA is TGTGCCAGCAGCTTAAACAGGGTATCCTACGAGCAGTACTTC. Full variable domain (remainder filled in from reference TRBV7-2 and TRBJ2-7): GAGVSQSPSNKVTEKGKDVELRCDPISGHTALYWYRQSLGQGLEFLIYFQGNSAPDKSGLPSDRFSAERTGGSVSTLTIQRTQQEDSAVYLCASSLNRVSYEQYFGPGTRLTVT.

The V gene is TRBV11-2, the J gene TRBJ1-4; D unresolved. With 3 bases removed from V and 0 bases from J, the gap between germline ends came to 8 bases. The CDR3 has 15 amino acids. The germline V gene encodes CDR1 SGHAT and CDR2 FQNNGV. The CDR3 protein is CASSFGDSTNEKLFF. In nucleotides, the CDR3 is TGTGCCAGCAGCTTCGGGGATTCAACTAATGAAAAACTGTTTTTT.

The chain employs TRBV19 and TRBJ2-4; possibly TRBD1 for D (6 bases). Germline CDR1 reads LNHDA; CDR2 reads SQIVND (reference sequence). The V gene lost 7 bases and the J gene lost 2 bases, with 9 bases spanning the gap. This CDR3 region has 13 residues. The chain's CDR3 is CASMGATKNIQYF. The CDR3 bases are TGTGCCAGTATGGGGGCCACCAAAAACATTCAGTACTTC.

In nucleotides, the CDR3 is TGTGCCAGCAGTTACGTACTAGCGGGGGCAAATGAGCAGTTCTTC. It encodes CASSYVLAGANEQFF. The chain recombines TRBV6-6 with TRBJ2-1, with 11 bases lining up with TRBD2. CDR1 is MNHNY and CDR2 is SVGAGI in the germline V gene (reference sequence). Unmatched junction bases numbered 4, after V lost 2 bases and J lost 7 bases. This CDR3 has 15 amino acids.

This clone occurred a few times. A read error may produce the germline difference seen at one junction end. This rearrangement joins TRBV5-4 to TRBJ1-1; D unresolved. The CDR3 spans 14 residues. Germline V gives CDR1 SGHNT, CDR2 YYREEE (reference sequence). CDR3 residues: CASSLDFMNTEAFF. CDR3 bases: TGTGCCAGCAGTTTGGACTTTATGAACACTGAAGCTTTCTTT.

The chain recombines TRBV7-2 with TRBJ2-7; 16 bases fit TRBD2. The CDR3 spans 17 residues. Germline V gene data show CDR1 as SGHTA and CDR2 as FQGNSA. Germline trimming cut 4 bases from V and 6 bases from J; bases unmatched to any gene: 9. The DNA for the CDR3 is TGTGCCAGCAGCTCGACAGGGACTAGCGGGGGGGCTCTCGAGCAGTACTTC. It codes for CASSSTGTSGGALEQYF.

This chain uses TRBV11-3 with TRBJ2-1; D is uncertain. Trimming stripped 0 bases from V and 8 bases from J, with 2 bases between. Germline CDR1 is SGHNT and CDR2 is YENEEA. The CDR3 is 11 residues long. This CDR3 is CASSLDDEQFF. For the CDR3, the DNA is TGTGCCAGCAGCTTAGACGATGAGCAGTTCTTC.

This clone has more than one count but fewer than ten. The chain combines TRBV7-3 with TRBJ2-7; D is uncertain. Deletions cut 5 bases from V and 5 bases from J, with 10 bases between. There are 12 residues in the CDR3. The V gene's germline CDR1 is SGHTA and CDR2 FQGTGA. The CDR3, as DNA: TGTGCCAGCAGCATCACACACAACGAGCAGTACTTC. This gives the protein CASSITHNEQYF.

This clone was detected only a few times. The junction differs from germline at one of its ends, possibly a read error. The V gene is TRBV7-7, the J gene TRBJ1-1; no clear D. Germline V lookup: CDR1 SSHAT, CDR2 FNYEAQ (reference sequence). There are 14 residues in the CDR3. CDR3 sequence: CASSRLQEGTEAFF. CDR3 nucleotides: TGTGCTAGCAGCCGTCTCCAGGAGGGCACTGAAGCTTTCTTT.

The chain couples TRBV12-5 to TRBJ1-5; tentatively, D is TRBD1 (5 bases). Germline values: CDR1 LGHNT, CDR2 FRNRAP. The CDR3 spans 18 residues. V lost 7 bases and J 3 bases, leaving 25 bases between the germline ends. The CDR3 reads CASALNDKTDSVNQPQHF. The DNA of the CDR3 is TGTGCTAGTGCCCTGAACGATAAAACCGACAGCGTCAATCAGCCCCAGCATTTT.

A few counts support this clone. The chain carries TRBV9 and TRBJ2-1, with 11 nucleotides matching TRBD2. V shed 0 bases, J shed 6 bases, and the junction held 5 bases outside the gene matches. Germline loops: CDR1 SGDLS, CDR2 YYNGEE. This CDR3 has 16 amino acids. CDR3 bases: TGTGCCAGCAGCGTAGGAATAGCGGGGGGGCGCAATGAGCAGTTCTTC. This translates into CASSVGIAGGRNEQFF. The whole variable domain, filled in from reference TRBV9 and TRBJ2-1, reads DSGVTQTPKHLITATGQRVTLRCSPRSGDLSVYWYQQSLDQGLQFLIQYYNGEERAKGNILERFSAQQFPDLHSELNLSSLELGDSALYFCASSVGIAGGRNEQFFGPGTRLTVL.

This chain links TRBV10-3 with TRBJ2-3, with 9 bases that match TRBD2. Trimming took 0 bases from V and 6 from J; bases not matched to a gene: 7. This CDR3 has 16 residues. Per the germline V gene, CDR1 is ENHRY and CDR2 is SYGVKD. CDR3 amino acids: CAISESITSGLDTQYF. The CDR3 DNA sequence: TGTGCCATCAGTGAGTCGATAACTAGCGGGCTCGATACGCAGTATTTT.

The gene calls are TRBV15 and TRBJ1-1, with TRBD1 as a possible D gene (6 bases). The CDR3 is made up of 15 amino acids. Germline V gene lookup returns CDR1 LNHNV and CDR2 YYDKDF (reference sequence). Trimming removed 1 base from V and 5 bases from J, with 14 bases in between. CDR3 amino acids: CATSRGGGEETEAFF. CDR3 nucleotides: TGTGCCACCAGCAGAGGAGGGGGGGAAGAGACTGAAGCTTTCTTT.

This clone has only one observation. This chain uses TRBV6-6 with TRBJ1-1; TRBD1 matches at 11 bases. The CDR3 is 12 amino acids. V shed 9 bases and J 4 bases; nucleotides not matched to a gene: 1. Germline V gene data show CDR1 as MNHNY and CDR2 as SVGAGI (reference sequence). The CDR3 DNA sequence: TGTGCCAGTGGACAGGGGGCCACTGAAGCTTTCTTT. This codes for CASGQGATEAFF.